The 3 T cell receptor beta chains below come from one sample, sequenced in a study of blood T cell repertoires in COVID-19. Clones were sequenced by immunoSEQ multiplex PCR, and TCRdb holds only the in-frame ones, with some missing. The repertoire consists of roughly 72,000 clones, with roughly 90% occurring once and the leading ten covering approximately 2.5%. What was sequenced was peripheral blood. Every receptor here comes from a human donor in a cohort sampled during active COVID-19.

The genes are TRBV2 and TRBJ2-7, with 8 bases identical to TRBD1. The germline V gene has CDR1 SNHLY and CDR2 FYNNEI. J was trimmed by 4 bases and V by 4 bases; bases with no gene match: 3. This CDR3 is 13 amino acids long. CDR3 nucleotides: TGTGCCAGCAGTGGACAGGGGTTTTACGAGCAGTACTTC. It translates to CASSGQGFYEQYF.

The V call is TRBV7-9, the J call TRBJ1-4, with D possibly TRBD1 on 6 matching bases. CDR3 length equals 16 residues. V lost 5 bases and J 0 bases, leaving 13 bases between the germline ends. Germline V gene data show CDR1 as SEHNR and CDR2 as FQNEAQ (reference sequence). CDR3: CASSLIGGPTNEKLFF. CDR3 DNA sequence: TGTGCCAGCAGCCTCATCGGGGGGCCAACTAATGAAAAACTGTTTTTT.

The genes are TRBV11-2 and TRBJ2-5; D possibly corresponds to TRBD1 (7 bases). Trimming removed 1 base at V and 1 base at J, with 10 bases between. CDR1 SGHAT and CDR2 FQNNGV come from the germline V gene. The CDR3 sequence is 15 residues long. For the CDR3, the DNA is TGTGCCAGCAGCTTAGGGCAGGGGGGCCAAGAGACCCAGTACTTC. It encodes CASSLGQGGQETQYF.